These 16 T cell receptor beta chains were sequenced from one sample in a study of beta chain features in type 1 diabetes. Points from the study as a whole: Type 1 diabetes patients showed a moderate but significant shortening of TCRB CDR3s in all four CD4+ subsets.

The antigens these receptors bind are not known. The authors reverse transcribed all of the isolated RNA, so sequencing captured expressed TCRB transcripts. Clones were sequenced by immunoSEQ multiplex PCR, and TCRdb holds only the in-frame ones, with some missing. The sample has some 350,000 clones, roughly 13% seen once. Specimen: naive CD4+ T cells from blood. These TCRs come from a woman between 18 and 30 years old with type 1 diabetes.

The chain has TRBV28 and TRBJ2-7; 10 nucleotides agree with TRBD2. CDR3 length: 20 amino acids. Germline V lookup: CDR1 MDHEN, CDR2 SYDVKM. V was pared by 3 bases and J by 2 bases, with 19 bases of the junction left unmatched. CDR3 bases: TGTGCCAGCAGTTTTCATTTAGGAGCGGGAGGGCCCCGGAGTACCTACGAGCAGTACTTC. This codes for CASSFHLGAGGPRSTYEQYF.

This chain joins TRBV9 and TRBJ2-1, with a weak D call TRBD1 (6 bases). CDR1 SGDLS and CDR2 YYNGEE come from the germline V gene. V shed 4 bases and J shed 12 bases, with 20 bases lying between them. The CDR3 totals 14 residues. The CDR3 here is CASSSQLGGYRQFF. CDR3 nucleotides: TGTGCCAGCAGCTCGCAATTAGGGGGTTACAGGCAGTTCTTC.

CDR3 in amino acids: CASSVGWGQGSSYNEQFF. DNA for the CDR3: TGTGCCAGCAGTGTTGGTTGGGGACAGGGCAGCTCCTACAATGAGCAGTTCTTC. V and J are TRBV25-1 and TRBJ2-1; TRBD1 matches at 9 bases. V gave up 4 bases and J gave up 0 bases; unmatched junction bases: 10. Germline loops: CDR1 MGHDK, CDR2 SYGVNS. This CDR3 has 18 residues.

The genes are TRBV29-1 and TRBJ1-2; D is unclear. The CDR3 runs 12 residues. From germline, CDR1 is SQVTM and CDR2 ANQGSEA. V was pared by 3 bases and J by 6 bases, with 11 bases between. The CDR3 region is CSVDPSSHGYTF. The CDR3 DNA follows: TGCAGCGTTGACCCGTCCTCTCATGGCTACACCTTC.

The rearrangement uses TRBV5-4 and TRBJ2-1; TRBD2 matches 7 bases. Germline CDR1 SGHNT, CDR2 YYREEE (reference sequence). The CDR3 totals 16 residues. J was trimmed by 10 bases and V by 2 bases; bases with no gene match: 15. CDR3 nucleotides: TGTGCCAGCAGCTTAGGCGGGAGTATCTCGCCCGGCGAGCAGTTCTTC. Protein sequence: CASSLGGSISPGEQFF.

This clone was seen only a few times. The chain employs TRBV18 and TRBJ1-1; D not resolved. CDR3 length equals 12 residues. Germline CDR1 is KGHSH and CDR2 is LQKENI. The V end was cut by 6 bases, the J end by 3 bases, with 8 bases between. The CDR3 protein is CASSTYHTEAFF. The CDR3, as DNA: TGTGCCAGCTCTACCTACCACACTGAAGCTTTCTTT.

CDR3 bases: TGTGCCATCAGGGGGACAGCTGAGAACACTGAAGCTTTCTTT. Its protein product is CAIRGTAENTEAFF. The chain uses TRBV10-3 and TRBJ1-1, with 7 bases fitting TRBD1. This CDR3 is built from 14 residues. The germline V gene encodes CDR1 ENHRY and CDR2 SYGVKD. V gave up 6 bases and J gave up 1 base; unmatched junction bases: 5.

The V gene is TRBV2, the J gene TRBJ1-1; TRBD1 might be the D (6 bases). V lost 6 bases to trimming and J lost 4 bases, with 12 bases between them. The germline V gene encodes CDR1 SNHLY and CDR2 FYNNEI. The length of the CDR3 is 13 residues. Here the CDR3 reads CASRQQGGTEAFF. DNA for the CDR3: TGTGCCAGCAGGCAACAGGGTGGCACTGAAGCTTTCTTT.

J is TRBJ2-5 and V is TRBV28; 9 nucleotides match TRBD2. V lost 6 bases and J lost 2; bases outside the gene matches: 10. CDR3 size: 16 residues. CDR1 and CDR2 (germline): MDHEN, SYDVKM. CDR3 sequence (DNA): TGTGCCAGCAGCCGCGATAGACTAGCGGAACAAGAGACCCAGTACTTC. The encoded protein is CASSRDRLAEQETQYF.

At least ten counts were recorded for this clone. V gene TRBV29-1 combines with J gene TRBJ2-7, with 10 bases aligning to TRBD2. Germline V gene lookup returns CDR1 SQVTM and CDR2 ANQGSEA. The CDR3 is made up of 12 amino acids. J gave up 6 bases and V 6 bases, and 5 bases lay outside the gene matches. DNA of the CDR3: TGCAGCGTCGGAGCGGGAGGGGCCGAGCAGTACTTC. This encodes CSVGAGGAEQYF.

V usage is TRBV4-2 and J usage is TRBJ2-5; D gene uncertain. The CDR3 is made up of 14 amino acids. The V gene lost 0 bases and the J gene lost 4 bases, with 9 bases spanning the gap. Germline V CDR1 and CDR2: LGHNA, YNFKEQ. Here the CDR3 DNA reads TGTGCCAGCAGCCAAGACCAGCGAACAGAGACCCAGTACTTC. Encoded protein: CASSQDQRTETQYF.

The chain has TRBV7-2 and TRBJ2-7, with D possibly matching TRBD2 (6 bases). The V gene's germline CDR1 is SGHTA and CDR2 FQGNSA. Between the trimmed V and J ends, which lost 5 bases and 2 bases, there was a span of 19 bases. The CDR3 runs to 16 residues. The CDR3, as DNA: TGTGCCAGCAGCCACATAGGAGGTAGCGGAGCCTACGAGCAGTACTTC. Its translation: CASSHIGGSGAYEQYF. Complete variable domain (other parts from reference TRBV7-2 and TRBJ2-7): GAGVSQSPSNKVTEKGKDVELRCDPISGHTALYWYRQSLGQGLEFLIYFQGNSAPDKSGLPSDRFSAERTGGSVSTLTIQRTQQEDSAVYLCASSHIGGSGAYEQYFGPGTRLTVT.

This chain links TRBV11-2 with TRBJ2-1; TRBD1 aligns across 7 bases. The V gene end was trimmed by 5 bases and the J gene end by 8 bases; junction bases not matched to a gene: 6. This CDR3 is 13 amino acids long. Germline values: CDR1 SGHAT, CDR2 FQNNGV. The CDR3 spells CASSPGQSHEQFF. DNA for the CDR3: TGTGCCAGCAGCCCGGGACAGTCCCATGAGCAGTTCTTC. The whole variable domain, remainder taken from reference TRBV11-2 and TRBJ2-1, is EAGVAQSPRYKIIEKRQSVAFWCNPISGHATLYWYQQILGQGPKLLIQFQNNGVVDDSQLPKDRFSAERLKGVDSTLKIQPAKLEDSAVYLCASSPGQSHEQFFGPGTRLTVL.

In its sample, this clone was seen a few times. Additional DNA sequences in this sample encode the identical CDR3. The rearrangement uses TRBV5-1 and TRBJ2-5; D remains unclear. The germline V gene has CDR1 SGHRS and CDR2 YFSETQ. This CDR3 comprises 12 residues. V was pared by 3 bases and J by 1 base, with 4 bases between. In nucleotides, the CDR3 is TGCGCCAGCAGCTCGTCCCAAGAGACCCAGTACTTC. It encodes CASSSSQETQYF.

This clone has a handful of counts. This chain joins TRBV25-1 and TRBJ1-5; D is uncertain. In germline, CDR1 is MGHDK, CDR2 SYGVNS. This CDR3 has 14 residues. The germline V and J ends were trimmed by 3 bases and 4 bases, with 10 bases remaining between them. This chain's CDR3 is CASSDGGYNQPQHF. The CDR3 nucleotides are TGTGCCAGCAGTGACGGAGGTTATAATCAGCCCCAGCATTTT.

This clone was counted a few times. CDR3 nucleotides: TGTGCCAGCACTCGGGACTATAGAACCGGGGAGCTGTTTTTT. It encodes CASTRDYRTGELFF. The chain links TRBV2 to TRBJ2-2; 7 nucleotides line up with TRBD2. This CDR3 comprises 14 residues. Germline-derived CDR1 and CDR2 are SNHLY and FYNNEI. The V and J ends lost 7 bases and 5 bases, in that order; junction bases with no gene match: 7.